The 9 T cell receptor beta chains given below trace back to one sample, sequenced in a study of CD8 T cells in ankylosing spondylitis. Via MiXCR, TCRdb re-called the 5' RACE reads, giving one row per CDR3 protein. The sample lists under 200,000 distinct CDR3 sequences, 11% seen once, with about 28% in the top ten. Sequencing input: blood, either unsorted or a sorted T cell fraction (not recorded which). The receptor set was obtained from a male donor with ankylosing spondylitis or in good health (not recorded which).

In its sample, this clonotype was seen many times. The CDR3: CSARTGLLETQYF. For the CDR3, the DNA is TGCAGTGCCCGGACAGGACTCTTAGAGACCCAGTACTTC. The chain has TRBV20-1 and TRBJ2-5, with TRBD1 matching over 7 bases. Germline V gene sequence: CDR1 DFQATT, CDR2 SNEGSKA (reference sequence). The CDR3 covers 13 residues. The V gene end was trimmed by 6 bases and the J gene end by 4 bases; junction bases not matched to a gene: 8.

The chain combines TRBV24-1 with TRBJ2-3; TRBD1 aligns across 7 bases. The CDR3 loop spans 16 amino acids. Germline values: CDR1 KGHDR, CDR2 SFDVKD. The V segment lost 0 bases and the J segment 3 bases; nucleotides outside the gene matches: 5. Written as DNA, the CDR3 is TGTGCCACCAGTGATTTGAGGGCAGGGGGAACAGATACGCAGTATTTT. Translating it yields CATSDLRAGGTDTQYF.

In regard to this clonotype: A much larger clonotype is one base distant, so this may be a read error. The rearrangement joins TRBV18 to TRBJ2-7; D is uncertain. The ends were cut back, 5 bases at V and 3 bases at J, with 11 bases in the middle. CDR1 is KGHSH, CDR2 LQKENI, per germline. The CDR3 length is 13 residues. The CDR3, as DNA: TGTGCCAGCTCATCACTCGCCCGCTACGAGCAGTACTTC. Translating it yields CASSSLARYEQYF.

This clonotype was picked up many times. The chain has TRBV20-1 and TRBJ2-7; 7 bases match TRBD1. Germline trimming cut 6 bases from V and 3 bases from J; bases unmatched to any gene: 11. Germline V lookup: CDR1 DFQATT, CDR2 SNEGSKA (reference sequence). The CDR3 is 14 residues long. The chain's CDR3 is CSALHTGDNYEQYF. Here the CDR3 DNA reads TGCAGTGCCCTCCACACAGGGGACAACTACGAGCAGTACTTC.

This clonotype showed up many times. V and J are TRBV20-1 and TRBJ2-7; D is unresolved. Trimming removed 2 bases from V and 2 bases from J, with 13 bases in between. Germline V gene lookup returns CDR1 DFQATT and CDR2 SNEGSKA (reference sequence). CDR3 length equals 14 residues. Written as DNA, the CDR3 is TGCAGTGCTAGAACGGTCCGGCTCCCCTACGAGCAGTACTTC. It translates to CSARTVRLPYEQYF.

This clonotype was detected many times. The V call is TRBV10-3, the J call TRBJ2-3; D perhaps matches TRBD2 (5 bases). The V end was cut by 5 bases, the J end by 0 bases, with 15 bases between. This CDR3 comprises 16 residues. Germline lookup yields CDR1 ENHRY and CDR2 SYGVKD. Here the CDR3 DNA reads TGTGCCATCAGTTGGGCTAGCTTGGCTAGCACAGATACGCAGTATTTT. Its translation is CAISWASLASTDTQYF.

This clonotype was seen ten or more times. The chain is built from TRBV10-1 and TRBJ2-1; 11 nucleotides line up with TRBD2. With V trimmed by 4 bases and J by 0 bases, 5 bases remained unmatched. The CDR3 length is 17 residues. The germline V gene has CDR1 WNHNN and CDR2 SYGVQD (reference sequence). CDR3 sequence: CASSGPTSGTSYNEQFF. The CDR3 DNA reads TGCGCCAGCAGTGGTCCGACTAGCGGGACCTCCTACAATGAGCAGTTCTTC.

On this clonotype itself: A read error may explain this, as a much larger clone is one base away. The V call is TRBV3-1, the J call TRBJ2-6; 8 positions agree with TRBD1. The CDR3 runs to 16 residues. The V gene's germline CDR1 is LGHDT and CDR2 YNNKEL (reference sequence). The CDR3 nucleotides read TGTGCCACCTCGACAGGGGTAGGCTCTGGGGTCAACGTCCTGACTTTC. It encodes CATSTGVGSGVNVLTF. Together with reference TRBV3-1 and TRBJ2-6, the CDR3 gives the full variable domain: DTAVSQTPKYLVTQMGNDKSIKCEQNLGHDTMYWYKQDSKKFLKIMFSYNNKELIINETVPNRFSPKSPDKAHLNLHINSLELGDSAVYFCATSTGVGSGVNVLTFGAGSRLTVL.

The sample holds a few counts of this clonotype. V gene TRBV18 combines with J gene TRBJ2-2; D tentatively fits TRBD1 or TRBD2 (5 bases each). This CDR3 comprises 15 residues. Germline V gives CDR1 KGHSH, CDR2 LQKENI. V lost 8 bases, J lost 2 bases, and 15 bases lay in between. The CDR3 DNA reads as TGTGCCAGCGGTACGGGGCAGGCAAACACCGGGGAGCTGTTTTTT. This sequence encodes CASGTGQANTGELFF.